This T cell receptor beta chain was sequenced during a study of T-cell reconstitution after alpha-beta-depleted transplantation in children (dated by TCRdb to 2016 to 2017). Looking at the study overall: Using TCR repertoire profiling, the study quantitatively followed how T-cell immune reconstitution unfolded in children after TCRalphabeta/CD19-depleted allogeneic hematopoietic cell transplantation.

The sample's treatment or condition label, in plain terms: allogeneic hematopoietic cell transplantation with graft depleted of TCRalphabeta T cells and CD19 B cells. Transplant recipients were children who received TCRalphabeta/CD19-depleted allogeneic hematopoietic cell grafts. To prepare the library, PCR was applied. TCRdb shows the sequencer as Illumina HiSeq 2500. To normalize quantification of the TCRbeta repertoire, the TCR libraries were built with molecular barcoding that relied on unique molecular identifiers. TCRdb trimmed the raw reads at Q25, called clones with MiXCR and kept productive beta chains. Rows with one shared CDR3 protein collapse into an entry with the most common genes and DNA. Present in this sample are around 190,000 distinct CDR3 sequences, approximately 6.9% of which were seen just once. The ten largest clones add up to about 6% of the sample. Study-wide findings and limitations: In some patients, high TCRbeta diversity at day 60 was attributed to recipient T cells and intrathymic progenitors that had survived conditioning. Hyperexpanded clone frequencies declined over subsequent months; after one year, T-cell counts and TCRbeta diversity were mostly attributed to newly produced T cells. The apparently early recovery of alphabetaT-cell counts about two months after transplant reportedly depended on only several hundred rapidly expanded clones that came from non-depleted graft cells.

This clonotype was picked up many times. The clone's antigen remains unknown. Within one base of it there is no much larger clone, and no base qualities were kept. The starting material was PBMCs, obtained before TCRalphabeta/CD19-depleted stem cell transplant. The receptor comes from a boy between 2 and 15 years old with acute lymphoblastic leukemia, due to receive a stem cell transplant.

The base sequence is TGTGCCACCAGCAGGCGGGCAGGGATAGAGACCCAGTACTTC. It specifies CATSRRAGIETQYF. The V gene is TRBV15 and the J gene is TRBJ2-5; the D region may be TRBD1 or TRBD2, each matching 5 bases equally. The germline V gene (reference sequence) supplies CDR1 LNHNV and CDR2 YYDKDF. From the cysteine up to the phenylalanine, the CDR3 has a length of 14 residues. Just CDR3 DNA is preserved here, 42 bases in frame from base 1. Trimming at the junction amounts to 3 bases on V and 4 bases on J, and the germline ends lie 12 bases apart. The full variable domain, completed from the reference TRBV15 and TRBJ2-5 proteins outside the CDR3, reads DAMVIQNPRYQVTQFGKPVTLSCSQTLNHNVMYWYQQKSSQAPKLLFHYYDKDFNNEADTPDNFQSRRPNTSFCFLDIRSPGLGDTAMYLCATSRRAGIETQYFGPGTRLLVL.